This TCR beta chain was captured by sequencing in a study of Ad26.COV2.S vaccination and SARS-CoV-2 variants. Study results and limitations: Following vaccination, spike-specific CD8+ and CD4+ T cell responses reportedly exhibited substantial breadth. Spike-specific TCR breadth was greater after Ad26.COV2.S than placebo.

CDR3 length: 15 amino acids. Trimming took off 5 bases at V and 5 bases at J, with 18 bases between the two ends. Germline V CDR1 and CDR2: SEHNR, FQNEAQ (reference sequence). Sequenced by immunoSEQ multiplex PCR; TCRdb stores in-frame clones only, minus some. The sample comprises 180,000 or so clones, roughly 87% of which are singletons, and 4.5% to 7.5% rests with the top ten. On this clone: Its target is unknown.

The chain has TRBV7-9 and TRBJ2-5; the D gene could be TRBD1 or TRBD2 (5 bases each). The sample here was peripheral blood, taken after recovery from COVID-19. The sequence derives from a human donor who had recovered from COVID-19. This chain's CDR3 is CASSPRWGKGETQYF. The CDR3 region has the DNA TGTGCCAGCAGCCCGCGCTGGGGGAAGGGGGAGACCCAGTACTTC.